The clone carrying this T cell receptor beta chain was detected many times. Antigen specificity is unknown. The data were obtained in a study of T cells after yellow fever vaccination. Study-wide points: Most clones from primary vaccination were detected again post-booster (just under 97% CD4, 88% CD8).

UMIs were added to TCR cDNA along with a universal primer site when it was made by 5'RACE template switching. TCRdb re-called the 5' RACE reads with MiXCR, one entry per CDR3 protein. This table holds some 250,000 distinct CDR3 sequences, approximately 3.6% found once. CDR1 and CDR2 from the germline V gene are LGHNA and YSLEER. V was pared by 0 bases and J by 2 bases, with 17 bases between. CDR3 size: 17 residues. The sequence derives from a man aged 18 to 30 who received the YFV17D yellow fever vaccine. The sample here was PBMCs, taken 15 days after the yellow fever booster vaccination. The V gene is TRBV4-3, the J gene TRBJ2-7, with D maybe TRBD2 (5 bases). DNA of the CDR3: TGCGCCAGCAGCCAAGATTTGAATCGAGACTACGCCTACGAGCAGTACTTC. Translated: CASSQDLNRDYAYEQYF.